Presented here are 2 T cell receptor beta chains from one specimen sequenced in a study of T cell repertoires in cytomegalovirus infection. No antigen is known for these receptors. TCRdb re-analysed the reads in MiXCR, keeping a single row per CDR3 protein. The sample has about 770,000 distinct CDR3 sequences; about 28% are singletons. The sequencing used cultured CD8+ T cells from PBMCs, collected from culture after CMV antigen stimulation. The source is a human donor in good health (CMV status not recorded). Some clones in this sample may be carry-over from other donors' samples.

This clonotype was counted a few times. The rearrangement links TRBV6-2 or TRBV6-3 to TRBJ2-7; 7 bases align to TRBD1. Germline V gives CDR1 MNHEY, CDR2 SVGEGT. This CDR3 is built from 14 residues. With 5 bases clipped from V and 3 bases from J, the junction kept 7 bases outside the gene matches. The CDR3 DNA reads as TGTGCCAGCAGTCCCCCGACAGGGTTCTACGAGCAGTACGTC. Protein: CASSPPTGFYEQYV.

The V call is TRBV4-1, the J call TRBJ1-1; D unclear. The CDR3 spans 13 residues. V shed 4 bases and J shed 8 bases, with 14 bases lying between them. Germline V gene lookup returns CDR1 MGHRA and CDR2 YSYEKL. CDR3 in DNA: TGCGCCAGCAGCCTAAACATGGGCCAAGAAGCTTTCTTT. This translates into CASSLNMGQEAFF.